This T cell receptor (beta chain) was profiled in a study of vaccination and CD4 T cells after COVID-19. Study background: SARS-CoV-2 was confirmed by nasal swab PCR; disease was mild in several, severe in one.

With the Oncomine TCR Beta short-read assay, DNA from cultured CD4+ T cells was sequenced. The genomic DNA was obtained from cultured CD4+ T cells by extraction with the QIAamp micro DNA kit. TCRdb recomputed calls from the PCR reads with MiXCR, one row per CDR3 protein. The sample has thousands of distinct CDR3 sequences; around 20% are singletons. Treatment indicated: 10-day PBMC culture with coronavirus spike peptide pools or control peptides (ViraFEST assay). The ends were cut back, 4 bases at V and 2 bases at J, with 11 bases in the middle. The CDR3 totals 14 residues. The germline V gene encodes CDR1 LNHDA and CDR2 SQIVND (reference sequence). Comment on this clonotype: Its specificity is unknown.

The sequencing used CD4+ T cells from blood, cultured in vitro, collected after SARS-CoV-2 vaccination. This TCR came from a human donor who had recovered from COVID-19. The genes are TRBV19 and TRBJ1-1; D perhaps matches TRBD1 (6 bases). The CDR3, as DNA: TGTGCCAGTAGTACCGGGGGGGCAAACACTGAAGCTTTCTTT. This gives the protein CASSTGGANTEAFF.